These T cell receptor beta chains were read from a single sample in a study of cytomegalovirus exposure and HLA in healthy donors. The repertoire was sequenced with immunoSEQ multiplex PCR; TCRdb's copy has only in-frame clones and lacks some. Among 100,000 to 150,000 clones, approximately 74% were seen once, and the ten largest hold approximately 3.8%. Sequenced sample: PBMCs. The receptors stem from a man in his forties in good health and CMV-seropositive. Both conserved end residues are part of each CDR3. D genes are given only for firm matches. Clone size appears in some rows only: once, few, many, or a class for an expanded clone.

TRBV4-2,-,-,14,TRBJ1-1,TGTGCCAGCAGCCACCGAGCCATCGGCACTGAAGCTTTCTTT,CASSHRAIGTEAFF
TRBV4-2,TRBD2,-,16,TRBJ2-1,TGTGCCAGCGAGCCTAGCGGGGGGGCAGCCTACAATGAGCAGTTCTTC,CASEPSGGAAYNEQFF
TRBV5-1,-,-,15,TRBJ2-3,TGCGCCAGCAGCTTGGCAGGGAAAGGCACAGATACGCAGTATTTT,CASSLAGKGTDTQYF
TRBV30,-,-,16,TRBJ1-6,TGTGCCTGTCCCGATGGGGGGGGTCTAGGTAATTCACCCCTCCACTTT,CACPDGGGLGNSPLHF
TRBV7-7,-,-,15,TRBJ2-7,TGTGCTAGCAGCTTAGAGATTGGCGGGATGTACGAGCAGTACTTC,CASSLEIGGMYEQYF
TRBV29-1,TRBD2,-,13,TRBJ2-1,TGCAGCGTTGTGGCGGGAGCGCGCAATGAGCAGTTCTTC,CSVVAGARNEQFF
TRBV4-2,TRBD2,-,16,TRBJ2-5,TGTGCCAGCAGCCATGCCATAGCGGGGGGATTATTGGAGCAGTACTTC,CASSHAIAGGLLEQYF
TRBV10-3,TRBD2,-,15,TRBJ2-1,TGTGCCATCAGAGGCACTAGCGGGAGAACGAATGAGCAGTTCTTC,CAIRGTSGRTNEQFF
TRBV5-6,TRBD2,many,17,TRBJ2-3,TGTGCCAGCAGCTTGGGTTGGGGCGGGGGGGGCGCGGATACGCAGTATTTT,CASSLGWGGGGADTQYF
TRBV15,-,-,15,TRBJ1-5,TGTGCCACCAGCAGAGATCAGGGTAGCAATCAGCCCCAGCATTTT,CATSRDQGSNQPQHF
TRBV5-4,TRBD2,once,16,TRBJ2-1,TGTGCCAGCAGCTTGCAGGGACTAGCGGCCTACAATGAGCAGTTCTTC,CASSLQGLAAYNEQFF
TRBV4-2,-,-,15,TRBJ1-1,TGTGCCAGCAGCCAAGAGCCCAGGGTTAACACTGAAGCTTTCTTT,CASSQEPRVNTEAFF
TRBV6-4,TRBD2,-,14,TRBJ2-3,TGTGCCAGCAGTGAGACTAGCGGTACAGATACGCAGTATTTT,CASSETSGTDTQYF
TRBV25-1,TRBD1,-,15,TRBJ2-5,TGTGCCAGCAGTGCGGACAGGGAATACCAAGAGACCCAGTACTTC,CASSADREYQETQYF
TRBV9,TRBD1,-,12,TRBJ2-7,TGTGCCAGTGAGGGGGACAGGGAGGAGCAGTACTTC,CASEGDREEQYF
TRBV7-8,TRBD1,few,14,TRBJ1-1,TGTGCCAGCAGCTTAGGGACAGGGAACACTGAAGCTTTCTTT,CASSLGTGNTEAFF
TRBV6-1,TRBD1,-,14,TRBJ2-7,TGTGCCAGCAGTGTGGGGACAGGGCATTACGAGCAGTACTTC,CASSVGTGHYEQYF
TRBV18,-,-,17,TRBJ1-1,TGTGCCAGCTCACCCTTTGATAAGGGGAAATTGAACACTGAAGCTTTCTTT,CASSPFDKGKLNTEAFF
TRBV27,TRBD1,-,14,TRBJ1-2,TGTGCCAGCAGGGCAGGGGGGACAGGCCATGGCTACACCTTC,CASRAGGTGHGYTF
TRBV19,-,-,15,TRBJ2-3,TGTGCCAGTAGTATATCCCGCGGGTGGGCAGATACGCAGTATTTT,CASSISRGWADTQYF
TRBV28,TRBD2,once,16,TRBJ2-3,TGTGCCAGCAGTCCGCCGGGACTACGAGGCACAGATACGCAGTATTTT,CASSPPGLRGTDTQYF
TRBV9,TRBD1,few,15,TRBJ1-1,TGTGCCAGCAGCGTAGCGACAGGGATGAGCACTGAAGCTTTCTTT,CASSVATGMSTEAFF
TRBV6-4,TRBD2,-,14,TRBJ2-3,TGTGCCAGCAGTTCTAGCGGGAGTAGCGATACGCAGTATTTT,CASSSSGSSDTQYF
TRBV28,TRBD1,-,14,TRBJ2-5,TGTGCCAGCATGGGGACAGGGCATCAAGAGACCCAGTACTTC,CASMGTGHQETQYF
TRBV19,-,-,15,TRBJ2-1,TGTGCCAGTACCCTCGACAGGAGCTCCTACAATGAGCAGTTCTTC,CASTLDRSSYNEQFF
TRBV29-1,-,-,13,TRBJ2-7,TGCAGCGTTGAATCAGGGTTCGGCTACGAGCAGTACTTC,CSVESGFGYEQYF
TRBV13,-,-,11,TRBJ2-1,TGTGCCAGCAGCTCAAGAGATGAGCAGTTCTTC,CASSSRDEQFF
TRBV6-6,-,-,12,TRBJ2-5,TGTGCCAGCAGGAGCGGGCAAGAGACCCAGTACTTC,CASRSGQETQYF